Below are 22 T cell receptor beta chains sequenced from a single sample in a study of preoperative IRX-2 immunotherapy in early breast cancer (dated by TCRdb to between 2017 and 2020). Read against the paper, the sample's treatment or condition label means: preoperative locoregional IRX-2 cytokine immunotherapy. Receptor libraries were prepared by the immunoSEQ multiplex PCR assay. TCRdb limited this immuneACCESS table to in-frame rearrangements with V and J called. A share of clones is missing; checked studies link under half to unresolved V genes, and the rest is unexplained. The sample table shows 20,000 to 30,000 clones, and about 83% are seen once. The top ten clonotypes cover 2% to 2.5% of the sample. This specimen was lymph node tissue, taken before IRX-2 immunotherapy. These receptor sequences come from a human donor with breast cancer.

A remark on this clone: The same CDR3 also results from other DNA sequences found in this sample. The chain carries TRBV6-7 and TRBJ2-7, with D hard to call. TRBV6-7 is an ORF for which the function is uncertain. The CDR3 has 11 amino acids. The germline V and J ends were trimmed by 4 bases and 3 bases, with 4 bases remaining between them. The chain's CDR3 is CASSSLYEQYF. In nucleotides, the CDR3 is TGTGCCAGCAGTTCACTCTACGAGCAGTACTTC.

The V gene is TRBV4-1, the J gene TRBJ1-5; weak D call: TRBD1 (6 bases). Germline lookup yields CDR1 MGHRA and CDR2 YSYEKL. The CDR3 has 19 residues. V dropped 1 base and J dropped 4 bases, with 23 bases sitting between them. The CDR3 sequence: CASSQGPSSGRGLNQPQHF. DNA of the CDR3: TGCGCCAGCAGCCAAGGCCCAAGTTCAGGCAGGGGCCTAAATCAGCCCCAGCATTTT.

This chain joins TRBV12-5 and TRBJ1-6; 9 positions match TRBD1. The germline V gene encodes CDR1 LGHNT and CDR2 FRNRAP. The CDR3 length is 14 residues. The CDR3 DNA reads as TGTGCCAGCACTAGGACAGGGGAATATTCACCCCTCCACTTT. Its protein is CASTRTGEYSPLHF. The full variable domain, its missing parts supplied by reference TRBV12-5 and TRBJ1-6, is DARVTQTPRHKVTEMGQEVTMRCQPILGHNTVFWYRQTMMQGLELLAYFRNRAPLDDSGMPKDRFSAEMPDATLATLKIQPSEPRDSAVYFCASTRTGEYSPLHFGNGTRLTVT.

In its sample, this clone was seen a few times. V is TRBV11-3 and J is TRBJ1-4; 7 bases fit TRBD1. There are 15 residues in the CDR3. The ends lost 5 bases at V and 5 bases at J; junction bases unmatched: 8. Looked up from germline, CDR1 is SGHNT and CDR2 is YENEEA. CDR3 coding DNA: TGTGCCAGCAGCCTAATCAGGGGGATCAATGAAAAACTGTTTTTT. It codes for CASSLIRGINEKLFF.

The V gene is TRBV6-4, the J gene TRBJ2-3; the match to TRBD1 covers 7 bases. The length of the CDR3 is 12 residues. Germline loops: CDR1 MRHNA, CDR2 SNTAGT. V lost 6 bases to trimming and J lost 9 bases; unmatched junction nucleotides: 6. The CDR3 spells CASRDREITQYF. The CDR3 DNA reads as TGTGCCAGCAGAGACAGGGAGATCACGCAGTATTTT.

The chain has TRBV11-3 and TRBJ1-1; no definite D call. The CDR3 covers 14 residues. Germline lookup yields CDR1 SGHNT and CDR2 YENEEA. V was shortened by 3 bases and J by 4 bases, with 12 bases between the two germline ends. CDR3 DNA sequence: TGTGCCAGCAGCTTGGGTCAGAGGCGCACTGAAGCTTTCTTT. The encoded protein is CASSLGQRRTEAFF.

This chain uses TRBV11-3 with TRBJ1-1; 10 positions match TRBD1. This CDR3 has 16 residues. Unmatched junction bases numbered 5, after V lost 3 bases and J lost 1 base. CDR1 and CDR2 from the germline V gene are SGHNT and YENEEA. The CDR3 DNA reads TGTGCCAGCAGCTTGAACGGACAGGGGGGGAACACTGAAGCTTTCTTT. This sequence encodes CASSLNGQGGNTEAFF.

The chain has TRBV7-6 and TRBJ2-2; no clear D gene. From germline, CDR1 is SGHVS and CDR2 FNYEAQ. V lost 5 bases and J 1 base, leaving 11 bases between the germline ends. The CDR3 sequence is 15 residues long. CDR3 residues: CASSPPGRNTGELFF. Written as DNA, the CDR3 is TGTGCCAGCAGCCCCCCTGGCAGGAACACCGGGGAGCTGTTTTTT.

The chain joins TRBV6-8 to TRBJ2-5; 8 bases map to TRBD1. Germline V gives CDR1 MNHGY, CDR2 SAAAGT. Trimming removed 10 bases from V and 2 bases from J; junction bases left unmatched: 18. The length of the CDR3 is 17 residues. CDR3 amino acids: CATQKLGRGLGQETQYF. As DNA, the CDR3 is TGTGCCACCCAAAAGCTAGGCAGGGGGCTAGGGCAAGAGACCCAGTACTTC.

The genes are TRBV19 and TRBJ2-1; D may be TRBD1 (6 bases). The CDR3 length is 18 residues. V gave up 9 bases and J gave up 0 bases, with 24 bases separating them. Looked up from germline, CDR1 is LNHDA and CDR2 is SQIVND (reference sequence). The CDR3 protein is CASNHPQTGDSSYNEQFF. Here the CDR3 DNA reads TGTGCCAGCAACCACCCTCAGACAGGAGATAGCTCCTACAATGAGCAGTTCTTC.

V is TRBV10-3 and J is TRBJ2-5, with no clear D. The CDR3 has 15 amino acids. Trimming removed 0 bases from V and 5 bases from J, with 13 bases in between. The V gene's germline CDR1 is ENHRY and CDR2 SYGVKD. CDR3 DNA: TGTGCCATCAGTGAGTCGCTTACCAGTAAGGAGACCCAGTACTTC. Translating it yields CAISESLTSKETQYF.

V gene TRBV7-6 combines with J gene TRBJ1-4; D uncertain. In germline, CDR1 is SGHVS, CDR2 FNYEAQ. Trimming stripped 4 bases from V and 0 bases from J, with 9 bases between. The CDR3 runs 15 residues. In DNA, the CDR3 is TGTGCCAGCAGCTACTTAAGGGCAACTAATGAAAAACTGTTTTTT. Protein sequence: CASSYLRATNEKLFF. The full variable domain, its missing parts supplied by reference TRBV7-6 and TRBJ1-4, is GAGVSQSPRYKVTKRGQDVALRCDPISGHVSLYWYRQALGQGPEFLTYFNYEAQQDKSGLPNDRFSAERPEGSISTLTIQRTEQRDSAMYRCASSYLRATNEKLFFGSGTQLSVL.

This chain joins TRBV28 and TRBJ2-7; 12 bases align to TRBD2. Germline values: CDR1 MDHEN, CDR2 SYDVKM. CDR3 length: 17 amino acids. Trimming took 10 bases from V and 4 from J; bases not matched to a gene: 17. The CDR3 is CATTTSMGTSGGYEQYF. The CDR3, as DNA: TGTGCCACCACTACTTCTATGGGTACTAGCGGGGGGTACGAGCAGTACTTC.

The chain carries TRBV11-3 and TRBJ1-1; TRBD1 matches 7 bases. With 5 bases clipped from V and 1 base from J, the junction kept 13 bases outside the gene matches. There are 17 residues in the CDR3. From germline, CDR1 is SGHNT and CDR2 YENEEA. CDR3 sequence: CASSPTSGQAKNTEAFF. The CDR3 coding sequence is TGTGCCAGCAGCCCAACTTCCGGACAGGCGAAGAACACTGAAGCTTTCTTT.

This chain connects TRBV30 to TRBJ2-2; D remains ambiguous. V gave up 0 bases and J gave up 9 bases, with 20 bases separating them. Germline values: CDR1 GTSNPN, CDR2 SVGIG (reference sequence). The CDR3 sequence is 16 residues long. The CDR3 DNA is TGTGCCTGGAGTGTAAACGCGGCCCTCACCGTGAGGGAGCTGTTTTTT. This gives the protein CAWSVNAALTVRELFF.

This rearrangement joins TRBV25-1 to TRBJ1-3, with TRBD1 as a possible D gene (5 bases). The CDR3 totals 15 residues. V was shortened by 3 bases and J by 4 bases, with 13 bases between the two germline ends. Looked up from germline, CDR1 is MGHDK and CDR2 is SYGVNS. DNA for the CDR3: TGTGCCAGCAGTGAGAGGGAGGGGAGAGGAAACACCATATATTTT. It is translated as CASSEREGRGNTIYF.

The chain carries TRBV19 and TRBJ2-1; possible D gene TRBD2, 6 bases. CDR3 size: 16 residues. Germline CDR1 LNHDA, CDR2 SQIVND (reference sequence). V dropped 4 bases and J dropped 7 bases, with 20 bases sitting between them. In DNA, the CDR3 is TGTGCCAGTAGTACTCAGACTAGATTCTCGGGGAATGAGCAGTTCTTC. This gives the protein CASSTQTRFSGNEQFF.

In the case of this clone: Other DNA sequences in the sample encode the same CDR3. The chain uses TRBV5-1 and TRBJ1-1; weak D call: TRBD1 (5 bases). The CDR3 length is 16 residues. With 0 bases removed from V and 2 bases from J, the gap between germline ends came to 14 bases. The V gene's germline CDR1 is SGHRS and CDR2 YFSETQ. The CDR3 is CASSLDTQGGNTEAFF. Here the CDR3 DNA reads TGCGCCAGCAGCTTGGACACCCAGGGTGGTAACACTGAAGCTTTCTTT.

V and J are TRBV6-8 and TRBJ1-5; D not certain. In germline, CDR1 is MNHGY, CDR2 SAAAGT. Trimming stripped 2 bases from V and 6 bases from J, with 8 bases between. This CDR3 contains 13 residues. The CDR3 region has the DNA TGTGCCAGCAGTTACGAAGTGGGTCAGCCCCAGCATTTT. This sequence encodes CASSYEVGQPQHF.

The chain joins TRBV19 to TRBJ2-2; TRBD1 aligns across 11 bases. Germline V gene lookup returns CDR1 LNHDA and CDR2 SQIVND (reference sequence). The CDR3 runs to 15 residues. V trimming: 7 bases; J trimming: 6 bases; junction bases outside the gene matches: 7. CDR3: CASMSEGQGAGELFF. As DNA, the CDR3 is TGTGCCAGTATGTCCGAGGGACAGGGGGCCGGGGAGCTGTTTTTT.

V usage is TRBV29-1 and J usage is TRBJ1-3; tentative D call: TRBD1 (6 bases). CDR1 and CDR2 from the germline V gene are SQVTM and ANQGSEA. Trimming stripped 6 bases from V and 4 bases from J, with 13 bases between. This CDR3 region has 13 residues. The CDR3: CSVDLRGGNTIYF. The CDR3 DNA follows: TGCAGCGTCGACCTCAGGGGCGGAAACACCATATATTTT.

V usage is TRBV6-8 and J usage is TRBJ1-2; D uncertain. There are 12 residues in the CDR3. Germline CDR1 and CDR2: MNHGY and SAAAGT. Trimming shortened V by 5 bases and J by 4 bases, and 8 bases separated the two germline ends. CDR3: CASSEGPYGYTF. For the CDR3, the DNA is TGTGCCAGCAGTGAGGGTCCCTATGGCTACACCTTC.